Following are 32 T cell receptor beta chains from one sample sequenced in a study of PD-L1 blockade in urothelial cancer. The assay was immunoSEQ multiplex PCR, and TCRdb's table has in-frame clones only and misses some. The profile shows about 28,000 clones, roughly 80% of them singletons. Sequenced material: PBMCs, taken around atezolizumab (anti-PD-L1) treatment. These receptors were collected from a man aged 45-60 years with urothelial cancer.

CDR3 bases: TGTGCCAGCAGCCCGCTCGACAGGGGGATCTTCTACGAGCAGTACTTC. Translated, it gives CASSPLDRGIFYEQYF. V is TRBV27 and J is TRBJ2-7; 9 nucleotides agree with TRBD1. The germline V gene encodes CDR1 MNHEY and CDR2 SMNVEV (reference sequence). The V gene end was trimmed by 6 bases and the J gene end by 3 bases; junction bases not matched to a gene: 12. The length of the CDR3 is 16 residues.

The chain has TRBV10-1 and TRBJ1-1; TRBD1 might be the D (5 bases). The CDR3 covers 14 residues. Germline V CDR1 and CDR2: WNHNN, SYGVQD (reference sequence). V was pared by 4 bases and J by 4 bases, with 13 bases between. CDR3 nucleotides: TGCGCCAGCAGTGCGACCTCAGGGATCACTGAAGCTTTCTTT. Translation gives CASSATSGITEAFF.

This rearrangement joins TRBV29-1 to TRBJ1-1, with 7 bases fitting TRBD1. This CDR3 region has 14 residues. The ends lost 4 bases at V and 4 bases at J; junction bases unmatched: 9. CDR1 SQVTM and CDR2 ANQGSEA come from the germline V gene. In DNA form, the CDR3 reads TGCAGCGTTGGAGCCACAGGGGCGGTCACTGAAGCTTTCTTT. Translating gives CSVGATGAVTEAFF.

This clone came up a few times. This rearrangement joins TRBV28 to TRBJ1-2; tentative D call: TRBD1 (5 bases). The CDR3 is 16 amino acids. Trimming removed 3 bases from V and 7 bases from J, with 21 bases in between. The germline V gene encodes CDR1 MDHEN and CDR2 SYDVKM. The CDR3 coding sequence is TGTGCCAGCAGTTTTCCCACCCCGGGACTTATGGGTGGCTACACCTTC. This gives the protein CASSFPTPGLMGGYTF.

The rearrangement uses TRBV7-2 and TRBJ2-3; TRBD2 agrees at 10 bases. Germline V gene data show CDR1 as SGHTA and CDR2 as FQGNSA. This CDR3 region has 15 residues. V dropped 5 bases and J dropped 4; count of bases not matched to a gene: 6. Here the CDR3 DNA reads TGTGCCAGCAGCCTACTAGCGGGGAACGCAGATACGCAGTATTTT. As protein: CASSLLAGNADTQYF.

V gene TRBV28 combines with J gene TRBJ2-3, with D perhaps matching TRBD2 (6 bases). In germline, CDR1 is MDHEN, CDR2 SYDVKM. The CDR3 runs to 16 residues. Between the trimmed V and J ends, which lost 6 bases and 2 bases, there was a span of 18 bases. The CDR3 region is CASSPRGGATTDTQYF. The CDR3 DNA sequence: TGTGCCAGCAGCCCCCGTGGCGGGGCGACCACAGATACGCAGTATTTT.

The chain carries TRBV7-9 and TRBJ2-1, with D possibly being TRBD2 (6 bases). Trimming removed 5 bases at V and 9 bases at J, with 20 bases between. The CDR3 is made up of 15 amino acids. The germline gives CDR1 SEHNR, CDR2 FQNEAQ (reference sequence). CDR3 DNA sequence: TGTGCCAGCAGCCTACGGGGACTCGAGGGGCGTGAGCAGTTCTTC. Protein product: CASSLRGLEGREQFF. Together with reference TRBV7-9 and TRBJ2-1, the CDR3 gives the full variable domain: DTGVSQNPRHKITKRGQNVTFRCDPISEHNRLYWYRQTLGQGPEFLTYFQNEAQLEKSRLLSDRFSAERPKGSFSTLEIQRTEQGDSAMYLCASSLRGLEGREQFFGPGTRLTVL.

V and J are TRBV7-2 and TRBJ1-2; 8 bases are a match to TRBD1. The V and J ends lost 5 bases and 5 bases, in that order; junction bases with no gene match: 7. The CDR3 is made up of 14 amino acids. Germline-derived CDR1 and CDR2 are SGHTA and FQGNSA. In DNA, the CDR3 is TGTGCCAGCAGCCGGACAGGGCCCCCATATGGCTACACCTTC. Translation gives CASSRTGPPYGYTF.

This chain connects TRBV2 to TRBJ2-2, with D perhaps matching TRBD2 (6 bases). The CDR3 totals 15 residues. Germline assignment: CDR1 SNHLY and CDR2 FYNNEI. Trimming stripped 7 bases from V and 0 bases from J, with 12 bases between. The CDR3 DNA follows: TGTGCCAGCACCCGACTAGTCCCGAACACCGGGGAGCTGTTTTTT. Residues: CASTRLVPNTGELFF.

V usage is TRBV5-1 and J usage is TRBJ1-5; possible D gene TRBD1, 6 bases. Germline V gene data show CDR1 as SGHRS and CDR2 as YFSETQ. The length of the CDR3 is 15 residues. Trimming removed 0 bases at V and 5 bases at J, with 12 bases between. The chain's CDR3 is CASSLEGHFYQPQHF. The DNA for the CDR3 is TGCGCCAGCAGCTTGGAGGGACATTTCTATCAGCCCCAGCATTTT.

V gene TRBV11-2 combines with J gene TRBJ1-3, with TRBD1 identical over 8 bases. Germline V gives CDR1 SGHAT, CDR2 FQNNGV. V was clipped by 6 bases and J by 4 bases; unmatched bases: 14. The CDR3 loop spans 17 amino acids. In DNA form, the CDR3 reads TGTGCCAGCAGACACAGAGGGACAGGTGGTAACGGAAACACCATATATTTT. Translation: CASRHRGTGGNGNTIYF.

V gene TRBV5-4 combines with J gene TRBJ1-2; 9 positions match TRBD1. The J segment lost 8 bases and the V segment lost 3 bases, leaving 11 bases of the junction unmatched. The CDR3 has 15 amino acids. From germline, CDR1 is SGHNT and CDR2 YYREEE (reference sequence). In DNA, the CDR3 is TGTGCCAGCAGCTCCATTCAACCGGGACAGGGAGGCTACACCTTC. Translation gives CASSSIQPGQGGYTF.

The chain links TRBV11-2 to TRBJ1-4; possible D gene TRBD1, 6 bases. CDR1 is SGHAT, CDR2 FQNNGV, per germline. V lost 4 bases to trimming and J lost 2 bases, with 11 bases between them. This CDR3 comprises 15 residues. As DNA, the CDR3 is TGTGCCAGCAGCTCGCGGCAGGGGACTAATGAAAAACTGTTTTTT. Translating gives CASSSRQGTNEKLFF. The full variable domain, with the rest looked up from reference TRBV11-2 and TRBJ1-4, is EAGVAQSPRYKIIEKRQSVAFWCNPISGHATLYWYQQILGQGPKLLIQFQNNGVVDDSQLPKDRFSAERLKGVDSTLKIQPAKLEDSAVYLCASSSRQGTNEKLFFGSGTQLSVL.

V gene TRBV5-1 combines with J gene TRBJ1-2; 7 bases are shared with TRBD1. Trimming removed 4 bases from V and 4 bases from J; junction bases left unmatched: 7. There are 14 residues in the CDR3. From germline, CDR1 is SGHRS and CDR2 YFSETQ. The DNA for the CDR3 is TGCGCCAGCAGCCTAGGACAGGACATCTATGGCTACACCTTC. Protein sequence: CASSLGQDIYGYTF.

The count of this clone is one. The J gene is TRBJ2-2, the V gene TRBV19; D ambiguous. Germline CDR1 LNHDA, CDR2 SQIVND (reference sequence). Trimming removed 4 bases at V and 8 bases at J, with 11 bases between. The CDR3 is 13 amino acids. CDR3 in amino acids: CASSTSYRGELFF. CDR3 nucleotide sequence: TGTGCCAGTAGTACCTCCTACCGAGGGGAGCTGTTTTTT.

This clone was counted a few times. This rearrangement joins TRBV9 to TRBJ1-1; TRBD1 agrees at 8 bases. This CDR3 is 14 amino acids long. Germline CDR1 SGDLS, CDR2 YYNGEE. The trim removed 0 bases at V and 7 bases at J, leaving 5 bases unmatched. The CDR3 nucleotides read TGTGCCAGCAGCGTAGCCATACAGGGGGATGAAGCTTTCTTT. It encodes CASSVAIQGDEAFF. Full variable domain (outside the CDR3, taken from reference TRBV9 and TRBJ1-1): DSGVTQTPKHLITATGQRVTLRCSPRSGDLSVYWYQQSLDQGLQFLIQYYNGEERAKGNILERFSAQQFPDLHSELNLSSLELGDSALYFCASSVAIQGDEAFFGQGTRLTVV.

The CDR3 protein is CASSFGGRRNQPQHF. Written as DNA, the CDR3 is TGTGCCAGCAGCTTCGGGGGAAGGAGGAATCAGCCCCAGCATTTT. This chain connects TRBV7-8 to TRBJ1-5; tentative D call: TRBD1 (5 bases). Trimming removed 3 bases from V and 4 bases from J, with 13 bases in between. Germline V gene lookup returns CDR1 SGHVS and CDR2 FQNEAQ. CDR3 length: 15 residues.

On this clone: This sample includes further DNA sequences coding for the same CDR3. The gene calls are TRBV9 and TRBJ2-5, with a possible D match to TRBD2 (5 bases). CDR1 and CDR2 (germline): SGDLS, YYNGEE. With 0 bases removed from V and 1 base from J, the gap between germline ends came to 10 bases. CDR3 length equals 15 residues. CDR3 residues: CASSVEAARQETQYF. CDR3 nucleotide sequence: TGTGCCAGCAGCGTAGAAGCGGCCCGCCAAGAGACCCAGTACTTC. The whole variable domain, filled in from reference TRBV9 and TRBJ2-5, reads DSGVTQTPKHLITATGQRVTLRCSPRSGDLSVYWYQQSLDQGLQFLIQYYNGEERAKGNILERFSAQQFPDLHSELNLSSLELGDSALYFCASSVEAARQETQYFGPGTRLLVL.

V gene TRBV7-2 combines with J gene TRBJ2-3, with TRBD2 identical over 13 bases. The CDR3 contains 18 residues. The ends lost 6 bases at V and 1 base at J; junction bases unmatched: 10. Germline CDR1 reads SGHTA; CDR2 reads FQGNSA. The CDR3 reads CASSRGLAGAIGTDTQYF. DNA of the CDR3: TGTGCCAGCAGTCGCGGACTAGCGGGGGCCATAGGCACAGATACGCAGTATTTT.

This clone was observed a few times. One end of the junction fails to match germline, which may point to a read error. The chain combines TRBV7-7 with TRBJ2-5; 9 bases match TRBD1. Germline assignment: CDR1 SSHAT and CDR2 FNYEAQ (reference sequence). The CDR3 has 15 residues. The CDR3 reads CASSLGGQGALTQYF. For the CDR3, the DNA is TGTGCTAGCAGCTTAGGGGGACAGGGTGCCCTGACCCAGTACTTC.

This clone was seen a handful of times. The chain combines TRBV5-1 with TRBJ1-5; possibly TRBD1 for D (5 bases). From germline, CDR1 is SGHRS and CDR2 YFSETQ. The CDR3 sequence is 15 residues long. Trimming stripped 0 bases from V and 3 bases from J, with 10 bases between. The CDR3 sequence is CASSLEGNNNQPQHF. For the CDR3, the DNA is TGCGCCAGCAGCTTGGAGGGGAATAACAATCAGCCCCAGCATTTT. Full variable domain (outside the CDR3, taken from reference TRBV5-1 and TRBJ1-5): KAGVTQTPRYLIKTRGQQVTLSCSPISGHRSVSWYQQTPGQGLQFLFEYFSETQRNKGNFPGRFSGRQFSNSRSEMNVSTLELGDSALYLCASSLEGNNNQPQHFGDGTRLSIL.

CDR3 region: CASSLETGRLETQYF. CDR3 nucleotides: TGTGCCAGCAGTCTGGAGACAGGGCGATTAGAGACCCAGTACTTC. V usage is TRBV27 and J usage is TRBJ2-5, with 7 bases identical to TRBD1. The CDR3 loop spans 15 amino acids. Germline trimming cut 5 bases from V and 4 bases from J; bases unmatched to any gene: 10. Germline CDR1 is MNHEY and CDR2 is SMNVEV (reference sequence).

This clone was seen a handful of times. As DNA, the CDR3 is TGTGCCAGCAGTTCGGGACAGGGAGGTTGGCAGCCCCAGCATTTT. This codes for CASSSGQGGWQPQHF. The chain is built from TRBV27 and TRBJ1-5; 9 bases fit TRBD1. With V trimmed by 4 bases and J by 7 bases, 8 bases remained unmatched. The CDR3 totals 15 residues. Per the germline V gene, CDR1 is MNHEY and CDR2 is SMNVEV (reference sequence).

The chain combines TRBV5-1 with TRBJ2-7, with D maybe TRBD2 (6 bases). The CDR3 totals 13 residues. With 0 bases removed from V and 3 bases from J, the gap between germline ends came to 7 bases. Germline CDR1 SGHRS, CDR2 YFSETQ. CDR3 sequence reads: CASSLVGGYEQYF. CDR3 in DNA: TGCGCCAGCAGCTTGGTCGGGGGCTACGAGCAGTACTTC. Combining the CDR3 with reference TRBV5-1 and TRBJ2-7 gives the whole variable domain KAGVTQTPRYLIKTRGQQVTLSCSPISGHRSVSWYQQTPGQGLQFLFEYFSETQRNKGNFPGRFSGRQFSNSRSEMNVSTLELGDSALYLCASSLVGGYEQYFGPGTRLTVT.

V is TRBV5-1 and J is TRBJ2-7; 11 nucleotides line up with TRBD1. The CDR3 spans 14 residues. The V segment lost 4 bases and the J segment 4 bases; nucleotides outside the gene matches: 4. Per germline, CDR1 SGHRS and CDR2 YFSETQ. For the CDR3, the DNA is TGCGCCAGCAGCACCGGGACAGGGGGTTACGAGCAGTACTTC. Its protein is CASSTGTGGYEQYF.

In its sample, this clone ranks as medium-sized. J is TRBJ2-7 and V is TRBV7-9; possibly TRBD1 for D (5 bases). V shed 5 bases and J shed 6 bases, with 14 bases lying between them. The CDR3 contains 13 residues. The germline CDR1 and CDR2 sequences are SEHNR and FQNEAQ (reference sequence). For the CDR3, the DNA is TGTGCCAGCAGCCCCCGGACAAGGCTCGAGCAGTACTTC. It encodes CASSPRTRLEQYF. Filled out from reference TRBV7-9 and TRBJ2-7, the complete variable domain reads DTGVSQNPRHKITKRGQNVTFRCDPISEHNRLYWYRQTLGQGPEFLTYFQNEAQLEKSRLLSDRFSAERPKGSFSTLEIQRTEQGDSAMYLCASSPRTRLEQYFGPGTRLTVT.

This clone appeared once. The rearrangement uses TRBV9 and TRBJ1-4; 7 positions match TRBD1. The germline CDR1 and CDR2 sequences are SGDLS and YYNGEE. The CDR3 is 15 residues long. J lost 3 bases, V lost 2 bases, and 4 bases had no gene match. The CDR3 sequence is CASSVTRGPNEKLFF. CDR3 nucleotide sequence: TGTGCCAGCAGCGTTACAAGGGGGCCTAATGAAAAACTGTTTTTT.

The chain is built from TRBV5-1 and TRBJ1-3; TRBD1 matches 10 bases. The V segment lost 4 bases and the J segment 4 bases; nucleotides outside the gene matches: 8. The CDR3 sequence is 16 residues long. The germline CDR1 and CDR2 sequences are SGHRS and YFSETQ. CDR3 DNA sequence: TGCGCCAGCAGCAACCGGACAGGGGGAAAAGGAAACACCATATATTTT. Amino acids: CASSNRTGGKGNTIYF.

This chain connects TRBV5-1 to TRBJ2-3; 11 nucleotides align to TRBD2. Trimming cost V 2 bases and J 1 base; bases outside gene matches: 12. Germline values: CDR1 SGHRS, CDR2 YFSETQ. The CDR3 extends over 19 amino acids. The CDR3 spells CASSFEAGSGRAGTDTQYF. CDR3 DNA: TGCGCCAGCAGCTTCGAAGCGGGTAGCGGGAGGGCCGGCACAGATACGCAGTATTTT.

This clone showed up just once. The J gene is TRBJ1-2, the V gene TRBV30; TRBD1 might be the D (6 bases). This CDR3 is 14 amino acids long. V gave up 8 bases and J gave up 1 base, with 17 bases separating them. Germline V lookup: CDR1 GTSNPN, CDR2 SVGIG (reference sequence). The CDR3 nucleotides are TGTGCCCGGGACAATCAAGACAGTAACTATGGCTACACCTTC. It yields the protein CARDNQDSNYGYTF.

This clone was observed once. The V and J genes are TRBV2 and TRBJ1-3; 7 bases align to TRBD1. CDR3 length equals 13 residues. Germline CDR1 is SNHLY and CDR2 is FYNNEI. V shed 5 bases, J shed 8 bases, and the junction held 6 bases outside the gene matches. CDR3 bases: TGTGCCAGCAGTCTAAGGGACAGCCACACCATATATTTT. Translating gives CASSLRDSHTIYF.

The chain couples TRBV28 to TRBJ1-5; D not certain. The CDR3 totals 15 residues. Germline CDR1 is MDHEN and CDR2 is SYDVKM. Trimming removed 2 bases at V and 2 bases at J, with 10 bases between. CDR3 sequence (DNA): TGTGCCAGCAGTTTAGAGGGTTGGGGCAATCAGCCCCAGCATTTT. This sequence encodes CASSLEGWGNQPQHF. Full variable domain (rest looked up from reference TRBV28 and TRBJ1-5): DVKVTQSSRYLVKRTGEKVFLECVQDMDHENMFWYRQDPGLGLRLIYFSYDVKMKEKGDIPEGYSVSREKKERFSLILESASTNQTSMYLCASSLEGWGNQPQHFGDGTRLSIL.